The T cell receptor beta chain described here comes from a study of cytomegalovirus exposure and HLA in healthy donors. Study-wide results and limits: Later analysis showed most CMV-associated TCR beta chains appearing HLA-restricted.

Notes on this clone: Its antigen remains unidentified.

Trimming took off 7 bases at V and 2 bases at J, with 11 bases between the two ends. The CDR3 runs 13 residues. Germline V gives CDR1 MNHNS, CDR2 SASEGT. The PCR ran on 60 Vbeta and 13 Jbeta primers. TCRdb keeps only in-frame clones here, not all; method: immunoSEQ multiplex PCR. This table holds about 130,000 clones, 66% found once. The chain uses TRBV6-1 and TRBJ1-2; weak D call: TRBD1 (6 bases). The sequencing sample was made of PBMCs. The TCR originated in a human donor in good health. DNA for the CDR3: TGTGCCAGCAATATAGACAGGAACTATGGCTACACCTTC. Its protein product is CASNIDRNYGYTF.